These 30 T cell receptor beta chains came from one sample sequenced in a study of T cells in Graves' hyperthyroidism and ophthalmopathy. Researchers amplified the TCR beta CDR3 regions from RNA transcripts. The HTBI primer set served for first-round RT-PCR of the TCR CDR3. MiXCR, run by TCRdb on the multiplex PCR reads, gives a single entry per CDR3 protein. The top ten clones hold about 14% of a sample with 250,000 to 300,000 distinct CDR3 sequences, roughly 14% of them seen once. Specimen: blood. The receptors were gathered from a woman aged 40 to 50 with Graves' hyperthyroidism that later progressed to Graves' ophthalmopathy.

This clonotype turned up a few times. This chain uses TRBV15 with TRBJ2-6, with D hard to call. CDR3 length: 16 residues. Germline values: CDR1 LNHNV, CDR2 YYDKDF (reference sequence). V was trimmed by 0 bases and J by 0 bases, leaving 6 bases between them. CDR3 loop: CATSREAVSGANVLTF. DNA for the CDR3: TGTGCCACCAGCAGAGAAGCCGTCTCTGGGGCCAACGTCCTGACTTTC.

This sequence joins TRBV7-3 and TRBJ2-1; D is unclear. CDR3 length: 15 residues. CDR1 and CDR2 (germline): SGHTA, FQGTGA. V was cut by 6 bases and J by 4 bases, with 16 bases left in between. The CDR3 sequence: CASSLILYNYNEQFF. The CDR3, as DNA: TGTGCCAGCAGTTTGATACTATACAATTACAATGAGCAGTTCTTC. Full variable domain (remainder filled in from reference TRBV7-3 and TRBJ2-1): GAGVSQTPSNKVTEKGKYVELRCDPISGHTALYWYRQSLGQGPEFLIYFQGTGAADDSGLPNDRFFAVRPEGSVSTLKIQRTERGDSAVYLCASSLILYNYNEQFFGPGTRLTVL.

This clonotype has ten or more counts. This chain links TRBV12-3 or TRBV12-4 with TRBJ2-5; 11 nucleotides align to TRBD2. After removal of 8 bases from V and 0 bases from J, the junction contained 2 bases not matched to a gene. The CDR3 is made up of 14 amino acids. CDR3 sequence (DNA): TGTGCCAGCGCTAGCGGGAGGAACCAAGAGACCCAGTACTTC. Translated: CASASGRNQETQYF.

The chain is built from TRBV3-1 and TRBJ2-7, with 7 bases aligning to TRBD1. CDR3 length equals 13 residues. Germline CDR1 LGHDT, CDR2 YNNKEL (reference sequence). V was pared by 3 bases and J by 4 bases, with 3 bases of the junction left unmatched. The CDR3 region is CASSQRQGYEQYF. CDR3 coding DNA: TGTGCCAGCAGCCAGAGACAGGGATACGAGCAGTACTTC.

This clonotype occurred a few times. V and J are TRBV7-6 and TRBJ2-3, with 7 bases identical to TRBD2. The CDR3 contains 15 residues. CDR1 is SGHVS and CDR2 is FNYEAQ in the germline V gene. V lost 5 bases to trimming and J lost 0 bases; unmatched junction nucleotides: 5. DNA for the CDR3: TGTGCCAGCAGCGGCACTAGCGCTAGCACAGATACGCAGTATTTT. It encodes CASSGTSASTDTQYF.

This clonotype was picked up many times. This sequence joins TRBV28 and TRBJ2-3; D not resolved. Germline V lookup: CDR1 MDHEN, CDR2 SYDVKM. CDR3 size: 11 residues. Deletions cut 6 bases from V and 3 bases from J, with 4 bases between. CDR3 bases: TGTGCCAGCAGCTTTACAGATACGCAGTATTTT. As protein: CASSFTDTQYF. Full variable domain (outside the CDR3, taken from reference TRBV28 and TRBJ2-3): DVKVTQSSRYLVKRTGEKVFLECVQDMDHENMFWYRQDPGLGLRLIYFSYDVKMKEKGDIPEGYSVSREKKERFSLILESASTNQTSMYLCASSFTDTQYFGPGTRLTVL.

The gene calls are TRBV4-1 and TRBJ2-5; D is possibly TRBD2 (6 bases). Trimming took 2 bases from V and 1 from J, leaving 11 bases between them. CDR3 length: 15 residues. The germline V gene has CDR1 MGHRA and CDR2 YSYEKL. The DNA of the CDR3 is TGCGCCAGCAGCCAAAGGGGACTGCTCCAAGAGACCCAGTACTTC. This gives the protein CASSQRGLLQETQYF.

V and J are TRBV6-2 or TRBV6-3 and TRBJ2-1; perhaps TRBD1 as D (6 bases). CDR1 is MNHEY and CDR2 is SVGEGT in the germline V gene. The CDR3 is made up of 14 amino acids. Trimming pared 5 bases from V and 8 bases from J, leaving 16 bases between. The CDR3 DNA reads TGTGCCAGCAGTACCTGGACAGCGCGCGATGAGCAGTTCTTC. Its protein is CASSTWTARDEQFF.

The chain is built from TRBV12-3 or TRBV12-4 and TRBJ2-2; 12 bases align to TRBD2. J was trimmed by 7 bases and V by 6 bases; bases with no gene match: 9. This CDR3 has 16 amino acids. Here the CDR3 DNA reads TGTGCCAGCAGCCCCCTAGCGGGAGGGCCCATCGGGGAGCTGTTTTTT. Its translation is CASSPLAGGPIGELFF.

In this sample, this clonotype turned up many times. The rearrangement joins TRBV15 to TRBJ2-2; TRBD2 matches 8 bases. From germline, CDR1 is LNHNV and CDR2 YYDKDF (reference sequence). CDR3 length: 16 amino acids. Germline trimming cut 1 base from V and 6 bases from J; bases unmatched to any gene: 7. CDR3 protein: CATSRVFGTSAGELFF. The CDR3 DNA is TGTGCCACCAGCAGAGTATTTGGGACTAGTGCCGGGGAGCTGTTTTTT.

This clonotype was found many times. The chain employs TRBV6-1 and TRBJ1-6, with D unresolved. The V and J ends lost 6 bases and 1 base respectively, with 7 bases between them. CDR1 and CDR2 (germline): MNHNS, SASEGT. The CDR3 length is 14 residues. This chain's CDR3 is CASSGRSYNSPLHF. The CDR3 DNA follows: TGTGCCAGCAGCGGCAGGTCCTATAATTCACCCCTCCACTTT.

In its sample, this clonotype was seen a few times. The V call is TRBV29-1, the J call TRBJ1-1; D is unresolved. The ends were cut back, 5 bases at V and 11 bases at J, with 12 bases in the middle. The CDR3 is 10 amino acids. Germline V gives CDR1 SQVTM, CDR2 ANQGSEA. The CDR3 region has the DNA TGCAGCGTTCAATTCTCACGGGCTTTCTTT. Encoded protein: CSVQFSRAFF.

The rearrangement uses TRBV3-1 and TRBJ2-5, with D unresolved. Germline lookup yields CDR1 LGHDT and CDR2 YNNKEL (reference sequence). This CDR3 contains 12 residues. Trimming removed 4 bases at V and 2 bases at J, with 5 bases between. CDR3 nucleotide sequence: TGTGCCAGCAGCCCGCTTCAAGAGACCCAGTACTTC. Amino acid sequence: CASSPLQETQYF.

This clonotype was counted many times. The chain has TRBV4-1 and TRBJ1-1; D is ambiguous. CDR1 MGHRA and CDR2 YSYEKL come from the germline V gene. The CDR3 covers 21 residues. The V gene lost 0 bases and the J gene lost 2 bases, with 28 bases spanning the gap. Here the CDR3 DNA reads TGCGCCAGCAGCCAAGATCGGGCGAAGGGTCCCGGGGTTCGGTTAAACACTGAAGCTTTCTTT. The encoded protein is CASSQDRAKGPGVRLNTEAFF.

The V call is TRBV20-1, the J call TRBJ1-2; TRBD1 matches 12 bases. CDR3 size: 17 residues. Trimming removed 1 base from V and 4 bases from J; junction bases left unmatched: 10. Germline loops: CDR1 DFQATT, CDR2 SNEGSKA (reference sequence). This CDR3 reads CSARGPGTGGAGYGYTF. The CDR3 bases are TGCAGTGCTAGAGGACCCGGGACAGGGGGCGCGGGCTATGGCTACACCTTC.

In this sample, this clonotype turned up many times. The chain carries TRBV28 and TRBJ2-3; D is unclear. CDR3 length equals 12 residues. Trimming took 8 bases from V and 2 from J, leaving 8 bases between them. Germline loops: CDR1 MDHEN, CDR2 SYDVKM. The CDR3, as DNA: TGTGCCAGCTGGGATCACACAGATACGCAGTATTTT. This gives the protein CASWDHTDTQYF. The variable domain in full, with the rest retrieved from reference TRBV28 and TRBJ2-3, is DVKVTQSSRYLVKRTGEKVFLECVQDMDHENMFWYRQDPGLGLRLIYFSYDVKMKEKGDIPEGYSVSREKKERFSLILESASTNQTSMYLCASWDHTDTQYFGPGTRLTVL.

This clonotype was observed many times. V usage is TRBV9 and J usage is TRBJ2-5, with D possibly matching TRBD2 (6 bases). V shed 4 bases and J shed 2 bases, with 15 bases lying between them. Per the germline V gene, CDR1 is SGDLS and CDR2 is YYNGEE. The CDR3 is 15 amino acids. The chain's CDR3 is CASSPLGGVQETQYF. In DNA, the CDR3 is TGTGCCAGCAGCCCCCTCGGGGGTGTACAAGAGACCCAGTACTTC.

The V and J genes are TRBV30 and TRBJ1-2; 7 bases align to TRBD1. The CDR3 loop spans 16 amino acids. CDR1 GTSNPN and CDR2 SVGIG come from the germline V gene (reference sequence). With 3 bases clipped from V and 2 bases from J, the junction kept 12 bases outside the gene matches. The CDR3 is CAWSRGGGIGNYGYTF. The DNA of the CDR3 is TGTGCCTGGAGCCGAGGAGGGGGCATCGGGAACTATGGCTACACCTTC.

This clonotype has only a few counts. CDR3 coding DNA: TGCAGCGTTGTGAAGGTTGACCTTGGGACAGATACGCAGTATTTT. This translates into CSVVKVDLGTDTQYF. The rearrangement uses TRBV29-1 and TRBJ2-3; D unclear. The germline gives CDR1 SQVTM, CDR2 ANQGSEA. The CDR3 loop spans 15 amino acids. Trimming removed 4 bases from V and 3 bases from J, with 17 bases in between.

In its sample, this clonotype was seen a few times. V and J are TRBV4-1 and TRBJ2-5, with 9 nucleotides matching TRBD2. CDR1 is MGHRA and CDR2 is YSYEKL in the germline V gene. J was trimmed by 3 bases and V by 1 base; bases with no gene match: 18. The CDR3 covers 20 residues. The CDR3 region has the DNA TGCGCCAGCAGCCAAGCTGGAAGTGGGACTAGCTGGTGGGGGAAAGAGACCCAGTACTTC. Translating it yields CASSQAGSGTSWWGKETQYF.

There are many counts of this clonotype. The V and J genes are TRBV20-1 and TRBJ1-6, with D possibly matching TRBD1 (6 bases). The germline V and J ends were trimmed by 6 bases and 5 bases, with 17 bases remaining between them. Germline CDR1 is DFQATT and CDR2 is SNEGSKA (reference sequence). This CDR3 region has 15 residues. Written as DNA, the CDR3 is TGCAGTGCACAGAGTTCGTCAGGGGATAATTCACCCCTCCACTTT. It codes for CSAQSSSGDNSPLHF.

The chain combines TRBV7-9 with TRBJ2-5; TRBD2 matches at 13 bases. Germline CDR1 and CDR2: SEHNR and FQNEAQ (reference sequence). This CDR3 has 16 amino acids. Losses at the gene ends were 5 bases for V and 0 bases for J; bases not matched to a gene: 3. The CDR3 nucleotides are TGTGCCAGCAGCGGGACTAGCGGGACGTACCAAGAGACCCAGTACTTC. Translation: CASSGTSGTYQETQYF.

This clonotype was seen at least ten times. CDR3 sequence reads: CASSSPDRGDFTLHF. As DNA, the CDR3 is TGTGCCAGCAGCTCGCCGGACAGAGGGGACTTCACCCTCCACTTT. The chain is built from TRBV7-2 and TRBJ1-6; D may be TRBD1 (6 bases). Trimming stripped 4 bases from V and 14 bases from J, with 21 bases between. CDR1 is SGHTA, CDR2 FQGNSA, per germline. This CDR3 is 15 amino acids long.

This CDR3 is CSARDSRTGTDEQFF. Here the CDR3 DNA reads TGCAGTGCTAGAGATTCCCGGACAGGGACGGATGAGCAGTTCTTC. The genes are TRBV20-1 and TRBJ2-1; 8 bases agree with TRBD1. The J segment lost 8 bases and the V segment lost 0 bases, leaving 9 bases of the junction unmatched. Germline V gives CDR1 DFQATT, CDR2 SNEGSKA (reference sequence). This CDR3 spans 15 amino acids.

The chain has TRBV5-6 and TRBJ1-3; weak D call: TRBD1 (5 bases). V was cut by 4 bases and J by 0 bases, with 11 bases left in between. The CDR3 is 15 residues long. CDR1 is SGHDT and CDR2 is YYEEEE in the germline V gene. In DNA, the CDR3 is TGTGCCAGCAGCCTTGGACATTTCTCTGGAAACACCATATATTTT. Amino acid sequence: CASSLGHFSGNTIYF.

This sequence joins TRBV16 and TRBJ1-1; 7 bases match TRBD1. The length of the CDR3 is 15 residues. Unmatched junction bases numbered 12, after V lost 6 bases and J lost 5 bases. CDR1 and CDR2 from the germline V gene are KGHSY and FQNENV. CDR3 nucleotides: TGTGCCAGCAGTCTTCCAGGGGGAGCTGGGACTGAAGCTTTCTTT. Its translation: CASSLPGGAGTEAFF.

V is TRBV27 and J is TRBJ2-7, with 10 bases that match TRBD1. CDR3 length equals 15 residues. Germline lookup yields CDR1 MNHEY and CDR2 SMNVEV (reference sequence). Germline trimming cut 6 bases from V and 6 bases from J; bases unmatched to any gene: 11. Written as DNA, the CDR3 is TGTGCCAGCAGCCGCCCGGGACAGGGGTTGGGCGAGCAGTACTTC. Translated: CASSRPGQGLGEQYF.

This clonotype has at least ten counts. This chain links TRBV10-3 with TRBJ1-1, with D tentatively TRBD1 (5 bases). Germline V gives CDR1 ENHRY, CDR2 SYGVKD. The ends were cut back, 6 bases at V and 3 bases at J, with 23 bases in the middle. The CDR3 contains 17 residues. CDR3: CAISVSPGPGGHTEAFF. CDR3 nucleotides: TGTGCCATCAGCGTTAGCCCGGGACCCGGGGGACACACTGAAGCTTTCTTT.

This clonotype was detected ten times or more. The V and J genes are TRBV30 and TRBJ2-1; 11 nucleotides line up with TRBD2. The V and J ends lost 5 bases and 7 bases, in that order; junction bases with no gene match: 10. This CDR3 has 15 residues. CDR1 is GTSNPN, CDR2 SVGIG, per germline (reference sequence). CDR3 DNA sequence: TGTGCCTGGTCGGTAACTAGCGGGAGAAGAAATGAGCAGTTCTTC. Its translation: CAWSVTSGRRNEQFF.

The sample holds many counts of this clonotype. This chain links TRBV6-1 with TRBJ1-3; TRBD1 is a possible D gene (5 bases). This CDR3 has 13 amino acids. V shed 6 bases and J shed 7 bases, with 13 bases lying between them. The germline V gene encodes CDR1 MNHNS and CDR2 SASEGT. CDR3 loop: CASRGVRVNTIYF. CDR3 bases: TGTGCCAGCAGAGGGGTGAGGGTGAACACCATATATTTT.